Listed below are T cell receptor beta chains from one sample, sequenced in a study of blood T cell repertoires in COVID-19. The data were produced by immunoSEQ multiplex PCR, yet TCRdb's version contains in-frame clones alone and is incomplete. Among around 47,000 clones listed, around 80% were seen once. The sequenced sample consisted of peripheral blood. These TCRs come from a woman aged 80 or older with COVID-19, enrolled during active disease. The CDR3 runs from the conserved cysteine through the conserved F or W. Fields, in order: J gene, V gene, clone size, D gene, CDR3 protein, CDR3 DNA. A D gene is named only where the DNA matches it firmly. The size of a clone is reported for some rows only, either as once, few or many, or as a class for expanded clones.

j_gene: TRBJ1-5; v_gene: TRBV28; abundance: once; d_gene: TRBD1; CDR3aa: CASSDRAGNQPQHF; CDR3nt: TGTGCCAGCAGTGACAGGGCTGGAAATCAGCCCCAGCATTTT
j_gene: TRBJ2-1; v_gene: TRBV27; abundance: -; d_gene: TRBD2; CDR3aa: CASSTMTGTSGSSYNEQFF; CDR3nt: TGTGCCAGCAGTACAATGACCGGGACTAGCGGGAGCTCCTACAATGAGCAGTTCTTC
j_gene: TRBJ2-5; v_gene: TRBV3-1/TRBV3-2; abundance: -; d_gene: TRBD2; CDR3aa: CASSRLAGGQETQYF; CDR3nt: TGTGCCAGCAGCAGACTAGCGGGAGGGCAAGAGACCCAGTACTTC
j_gene: TRBJ2-1; v_gene: TRBV5-4; abundance: -; d_gene: TRBD2; CDR3aa: CASSLAGGVYNEQFF; CDR3nt: TGTGCCAGCAGCTTAGCGGGAGGAGTTTACAATGAGCAGTTCTTC
j_gene: TRBJ2-7; v_gene: TRBV2; abundance: -; d_gene: -; CDR3aa: CASSDISGYYEQYF; CDR3nt: TGTGCCAGCAGTGATATTAGCGGATACTACGAGCAGTACTTC
j_gene: TRBJ2-2; v_gene: TRBV28; abundance: -; d_gene: -; CDR3aa: CASSFYRVHTGELFF; CDR3nt: TGTGCCAGCAGTTTCTACAGGGTTCACACCGGGGAGCTGTTTTTT
j_gene: TRBJ1-6; v_gene: TRBV30; abundance: -; d_gene: -; CDR3aa: CAWKEVRNSPLHF; CDR3nt: TGTGCCTGGAAAGAGGTACGGAATTCACCCCTCCACTTT
j_gene: TRBJ1-1; v_gene: TRBV28; abundance: -; d_gene: -; CDR3aa: CASSLGGGQGTEAFF; CDR3nt: TGTGCCAGCAGCCTGGGGGGTGGTCAAGGCACTGAAGCTTTCTTT
j_gene: TRBJ1-6; v_gene: TRBV10-3; abundance: few; d_gene: -; CDR3aa: CAISESPPDSSYNSPLHF; CDR3nt: TGTGCCATCAGTGAGTCCCCGCCAGACAGCTCCTATAATTCACCCCTCCACTTT
j_gene: TRBJ1-5; v_gene: TRBV5-6; abundance: -; d_gene: -; CDR3aa: CASSLKRRESNQPQHF; CDR3nt: TGTGCCAGCAGCTTGAAGAGGAGGGAGAGCAATCAGCCCCAGCATTTT
j_gene: TRBJ2-1; v_gene: TRBV6-6; abundance: -; d_gene: -; CDR3aa: CASFRGLGNEQFF; CDR3nt: TGTGCCAGCTTTCGGGGTCTAGGCAATGAGCAGTTCTTC
j_gene: TRBJ1-2; v_gene: TRBV19; abundance: once; d_gene: -; CDR3aa: CASSPGDDRPNYGYTF; CDR3nt: TGTGCCAGTAGTCCAGGGGACGACAGACCTAACTATGGCTACACCTTC
j_gene: TRBJ2-1; v_gene: TRBV7-9; abundance: -; d_gene: TRBD2; CDR3aa: CASSHRTSGSIVSWNEQFF; CDR3nt: TGTGCCAGCAGCCACCGGACTAGCGGGAGTATTGTGAGTTGGAATGAGCAGTTCTTC